This is a list of T cell receptor beta chains from one sample in a study of blood T cells in healthy people across ages. A single record per CDR3 protein comes from TCRdb applying MiXCR to the 5' RACE reads. The sample records fewer than 1 million distinct CDR3 sequences, roughly 44% being singletons. Material for sequencing was blood. The receptors stem from a man in his sixties in good health. Both conserved end residues are part of each CDR3. A D gene is named only where the DNA matches it firmly. Size is omitted from some rows. Given values are once, few, many or a class for expanded clones.

clone_size,j_call,d_call,v_call,cdr3_nt,cdr3_aa
-,TRBJ2-1,TRBD2,TRBV2,TGTGCCCGCAGCGGGGGCCACAATGAGCAGTTCTTC,CARSGGHNEQFF
-,TRBJ2-5,TRBD1,TRBV14,TGTGCCAGCAGCCGGGACAGCGTCACGTGGGAGCAGTACTTC,CASSRDSVTWEQYF
few,TRBJ2-1,TRBD2,TRBV9,TGTGCCAGCAGCGCCGGGACTAACTACAATGAGCAGTTCTTC,CASSAGTNYNEQFF
few,TRBJ2-7,-,TRBV10-3,TGTGCCATCAAGGGAGACAGTAACTACGAGCAGTACTTC,CAIKGDSNYEQYF
-,TRBJ2-5,TRBD2,TRBV18,TGTGCCAGCTCACCCCTAGCGGGGGGACCAAAAGAGACCCAGTACTTC,CASSPLAGGPKETQYF
once,TRBJ2-3,-,TRBV11-2,TGTGCCAGCAGCTCCTTTGGAATCACAGATACGCAGTATTTT,CASSSFGITDTQYF
-,TRBJ2-5,-,TRBV15,TGTGCCACCAGCGGCCCACAGTTGCAGGGGGAGACCCAGTACTTC,CATSGPQLQGETQYF
few,TRBJ1-1,-,TRBV5-5,TGTGCCAGCAGCCGCGGGGCAGAAACCACTGAAGCTTTCTTT,CASSRGAETTEAFF
-,TRBJ2-5,TRBD1,TRBV6-2/TRBV6-3,TGTGCCGGCGCCCCGCTAGGAGGACAGGGGGACCAAGAGACCCAGTACTTC,CAGAPLGGQGDQETQYF
-,TRBJ2-1,TRBD2,TRBV6-5,TGTGCCAGCGAGAGAAGCGGGGGGGCCTACAATGAGCAGTTCTTC,CASERSGGAYNEQFF
few,TRBJ1-1,-,TRBV7-9,TGTGCCAGCAGCTTAGGGGTCATGAACACTGAAGCTTTCTTT,CASSLGVMNTEAFF
few,TRBJ1-2,TRBD1,TRBV29-1,TGCAGCGTTGAAGGGAACAGGGGGCTAAATGGCTACACCTTC,CSVEGNRGLNGYTF
-,TRBJ2-1,-,TRBV5-1,TGCGCCAGCAGCTTGGCCTCTAGCCCGGAATATGAGCAGTTCTTC,CASSLASSPEYEQFF
-,TRBJ2-3,TRBD2,TRBV3-1,TGTGCCAGCAGCCAGGAATCCCTAGAAGCGGGGGAGTCCACAGATACGCAGTATTTT,CASSQESLEAGESTDTQYF
-,TRBJ2-1,-,TRBV6-2/TRBV6-3,TGTGCCAGCAGTCCTGACAGAACCTCCTACAATGAGCAGTTCTTC,CASSPDRTSYNEQFF
-,TRBJ2-4,-,TRBV6-2/TRBV6-3,TGTGCCAGCGGGTGGTCCCTGCAGTACTTC,CASGWSLQYF
few,TRBJ2-1,-,TRBV29-1,TGCAGCGTTGAGGGGACACTCAATGAGCAGTTCTTC,CSVEGTLNEQFF
once,TRBJ2-7,-,TRBV3-1,TGTGCCAGCAGCCGGGGCAGCTCGACCTACGAGCAGTACTTC,CASSRGSSTYEQYF
-,TRBJ2-5,TRBD2,TRBV20-1,TGCAGTGCTCCTCTATTATTTGGGACTATCCAAGAGACCCAGTACTTC,CSAPLLFGTIQETQYF
-,TRBJ2-1,TRBD2,TRBV12-5,TGTGTTAGTGGTGTGGCGACTAGCTCGGAGCAGTTCTTC,CVSGVATSSEQFF
-,TRBJ1-1,-,TRBV7-2,TGTGCCGGCAGCCCCGGCCCAGGGGAGGACACTGAAGCTTTCTTT,CAGSPGPGEDTEAFF
-,TRBJ2-3,-,TRBV29-1,TGCAGCGTTGGCGGGCAGGGTGGCACAGATACGCAGTATTTT,CSVGGQGGTDTQYF
-,TRBJ2-3,-,TRBV9,TGTGCCAGCAGCGTAGATGGTAGCGGCACAGATACGCAGTATTTT,CASSVDGSGTDTQYF
few,TRBJ2-1,-,TRBV29-1,TGCAGCGTTGAAGATCCGAGACAGCCCTACAATGAGCAGTTCTTC,CSVEDPRQPYNEQFF
-,TRBJ2-2,-,TRBV2,TGTGCCAGCAGCCCCATGGGAAGGGGTTACACCGGGGAGCTGTTTTTT,CASSPMGRGYTGELFF
few,TRBJ2-3,-,TRBV20-1,TGCAGTGCTAGCCTTATAGGGGCCACAGATACGCAGTATTTT,CSASLIGATDTQYF